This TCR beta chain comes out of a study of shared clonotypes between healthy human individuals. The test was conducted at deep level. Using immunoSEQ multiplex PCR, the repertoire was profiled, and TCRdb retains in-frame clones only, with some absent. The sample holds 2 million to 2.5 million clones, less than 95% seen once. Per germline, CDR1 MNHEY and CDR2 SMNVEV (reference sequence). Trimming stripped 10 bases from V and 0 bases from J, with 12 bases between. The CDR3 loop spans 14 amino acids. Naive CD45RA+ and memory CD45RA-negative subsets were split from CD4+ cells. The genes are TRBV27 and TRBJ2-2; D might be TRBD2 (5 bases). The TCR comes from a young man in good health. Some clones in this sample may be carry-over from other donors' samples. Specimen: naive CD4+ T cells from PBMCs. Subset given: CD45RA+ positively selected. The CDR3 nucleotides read TGTGCCACCCGAGCGGTGGCGAACACCGGGGAGCTGTTTTTT. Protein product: CATRAVANTGELFF.